Below are 10 T cell receptor beta chains sequenced from a single sample in a study of circulating tumor DNA in untreated peripheral T-cell lymphoma. Clones were sequenced by immunoSEQ multiplex PCR, and TCRdb holds only the in-frame ones, with some missing. The top ten clones hold around 47% of a sample with around 5,000 clones, under 80% of them seen once. Sequencing input: tumor tissue. The source is a human donor with peripheral T-cell lymphoma.

This chain connects TRBV15 to TRBJ2-3; TRBD2 matches 10 bases. V lost 8 bases, J lost 0 bases, and 2 bases stayed unmatched. Germline V CDR1 and CDR2: LNHNV, YYDKDF (reference sequence). The CDR3 sequence is 14 residues long. CDR3 amino acids: CATGLAASTDTQYF. DNA of the CDR3: TGTGCCACCGGACTAGCGGCGAGCACAGATACGCAGTATTTT.

The chain has TRBV6-8 and TRBJ2-1; 7 bases agree with TRBD2. V lost 6 bases and J lost 6; bases outside the gene matches: 8. This CDR3 region has 14 residues. Germline values: CDR1 MNHGY, CDR2 SAAAGT. The CDR3 nucleotides are TGTGCCAGCAGGTTGGGCGGGAGTATCAATGAGCAGTTCTTC. It specifies CASRLGGSINEQFF.

The chain couples TRBV6-8 to TRBJ1-2; D is uncertain. There are 13 residues in the CDR3. The germline V gene has CDR1 MNHGY and CDR2 SAAAGT. The V gene lost 5 bases and the J gene lost 4 bases, with 11 bases spanning the gap. For the CDR3, the DNA is TGTGCCAGCAGTAAGGAGGAGCGCTATGGCTACACCTTC. Protein: CASSKEERYGYTF.

This clone was recorded only once. The CDR3 DNA follows: TGTGCCAGCAGTGTGAAGGGCAACTATGGCTACACCTTC. This gives the protein CASSVKGNYGYTF. The chain links TRBV6-8 to TRBJ1-2; D remains unclear. The CDR3 contains 13 residues. The ends were cut back, 5 bases at V and 2 bases at J, with 9 bases in the middle. Germline values: CDR1 MNHGY, CDR2 SAAAGT.

This clone has a single count. This chain connects TRBV9 to TRBJ2-1, with D tentatively TRBD1 or TRBD2 (5 bases each). V shed 0 bases and J shed 7 bases, with 11 bases lying between them. Germline assignment: CDR1 SGDLS and CDR2 YYNGEE. The CDR3 has 14 residues. The CDR3 protein is CASSVANEGNEQFF. CDR3 nucleotides: TGTGCCAGCAGCGTAGCTAACGAGGGGAATGAGCAGTTCTTC.

The chain uses TRBV1 and TRBJ2-7; no check of the table's D call, TRBD1, against the DNA was made. TRBV1 is given as a pseudogene. This CDR3 has 16 residues. DNA of the CDR3: TGCGCCAGCAGCCAAGATTCAGGACAGAACTCCTACGAGCAGTACTTC. Amino acid sequence: CASSQDSGQNSYEQYF.

The chain carries TRBV7-6 and TRBJ2-3; TRBD2 aligns across 12 bases. The CDR3 extends over 17 amino acids. After removal of 5 bases from V and 5 bases from J, the junction contained 11 bases not matched to a gene. The germline gives CDR1 SGHVS, CDR2 FNYEAQ. CDR3 DNA: TGTGCCAGCAGCCCAAAGACTAGCGGGAGCCCCATAGATACGCAGTATTTT. Its translation: CASSPKTSGSPIDTQYF.

This clone has a handful of counts. The gene calls are TRBV30 and TRBJ1-1; weak D call: TRBD1 (6 bases). The V gene lost 5 bases and the J gene lost 1 base, with 14 bases spanning the gap. Germline values: CDR1 GTSNPN, CDR2 SVGIG (reference sequence). This CDR3 spans 14 amino acids. The CDR3 nucleotides are TGTGCCTGGGCGCCGGGACACAAGAACACTGAAGCTTTCTTT. As protein: CAWAPGHKNTEAFF. Full variable domain (missing parts from reference TRBV30 and TRBJ1-1): SQTIHQWPATLVQPVGSPLSLECTVEGTSNPNLYWYRQAAGRGLQLLFYSVGIGQISSEVPQNLSASRPQDRQFILSSKKLLLSDSGFYLCAWAPGHKNTEAFFGQGTRLTVV.

The chain recombines TRBV28 with TRBJ1-5; D unclear. CDR3 size: 16 residues. Germline CDR1 and CDR2: MDHEN and SYDVKM. V was pared by 2 bases and J by 3 bases, with 14 bases between. CDR3 residues: CASSLGRHPSNQPQHF. As DNA, the CDR3 is TGTGCCAGCAGTTTAGGGCGACACCCATCCAATCAGCCCCAGCATTTT.

This clone was recorded a few times. This chain links TRBV12-5 with TRBJ1-4, with TRBD1 as a possible D gene (6 bases). There are 14 residues in the CDR3. Germline values: CDR1 LGHNT, CDR2 FRNRAP. As DNA, the CDR3 is TGTGCCAGCACCCCAGAGCCCCAGGGGAGAAAACTGTTTTTT. The encoded protein is CASTPEPQGRKLFF. Supplemented by reference TRBV12-5 and TRBJ1-4, the full variable domain reads DARVTQTPRHKVTEMGQEVTMRCQPILGHNTVFWYRQTMMQGLELLAYFRNRAPLDDSGMPKDRFSAEMPDATLATLKIQPSEPRDSAVYFCASTPEPQGRKLFFGSGTQLSVL.